The 31 T cell receptor beta chains reported below all come from one sample, sequenced in a study of blood T cell repertoires in COVID-19. Assay: immunoSEQ multiplex PCR; the TCRdb copy retains only in-frame clones and omits some. The table has a few hundred thousand clones, 85% to 90% seen once. The sample was peripheral blood. Receptor source: a woman in her 50s with acute or convalescent COVID-19.

The rearrangement links TRBV7-3 to TRBJ1-1; 11 nucleotides align to TRBD1. Germline lookup yields CDR1 SGHTA and CDR2 FQGTGA. The length of the CDR3 is 16 residues. The junction had 4 bases not matched to a gene; V was cut back by 0 bases and J by 4 bases. The CDR3 bases are TGTGCCAGCAGCTTAACTGGGACAGGGGGGCGCACTGAAGCTTTCTTT. Translated: CASSLTGTGGRTEAFF.

V and J are TRBV25-1 and TRBJ2-5; weak D call: TRBD1 (6 bases). With the DNA end fitting TRBJ2-7 better, the J assignment may be wrong. The CDR3 length is 13 residues. Germline V lookup: CDR1 MGHDK, CDR2 SYGVNS. Written as DNA, the CDR3 is TGTGCCAGCGATAGCAGGGGACCCTACGAGCAGTACTTC. This encodes CASDSRGPYEQYF.

This chain uses TRBV30 with TRBJ1-2; no firm D call. Germline lookup yields CDR1 GTSNPN and CDR2 SVGIG (reference sequence). The CDR3 contains 14 residues. V lost 0 bases to trimming and J lost 5 bases, with 13 bases between them. Written as DNA, the CDR3 is TGTGCCTGGAGTGTACTCCGGGTTGGGTATGGCTACACCTTC. This codes for CAWSVLRVGYGYTF.

The CDR3 nucleotides read TGTGCCAGCAGCCCCCCTAGCGGGCACACAGATACGCAGTATTTT. Protein sequence: CASSPPSGHTDTQYF. The J gene is TRBJ2-3, the V gene TRBV28, with 8 bases fitting TRBD2. The CDR3 contains 15 residues. The V segment lost 6 bases and the J segment 2 bases; nucleotides outside the gene matches: 7. Germline CDR1 is MDHEN and CDR2 is SYDVKM. Using reference TRBV28 and TRBJ2-3 for the parts outside the CDR3, the full variable domain is DVKVTQSSRYLVKRTGEKVFLECVQDMDHENMFWYRQDPGLGLRLIYFSYDVKMKEKGDIPEGYSVSREKKERFSLILESASTNQTSMYLCASSPPSGHTDTQYFGPGTRLTVL.

This clone has more than one count but fewer than ten. This sequence joins TRBV5-1 and TRBJ2-1; 15 bases agree with TRBD2. Germline lookup yields CDR1 SGHRS and CDR2 YFSETQ. The junction had 2 bases not matched to a gene; V was cut back by 5 bases and J by 2 bases. This CDR3 is 16 amino acids long. As DNA, the CDR3 is TGCGCCAGCAGTCGGACTAGCGGGGGGGCCTACAATGAGCAGTTCTTC. It codes for CASSRTSGGAYNEQFF.

This sequence joins TRBV12-1 and TRBJ2-1; no DNA check was done on the table's D call, TRBD1. TRBV12-1 represents a pseudogene. The CDR3 runs to 14 residues. In DNA, the CDR3 is TGTGCCAGCATCGAACAGGTCCCAGGCCTTGAGCAGTTCTTC. Residues: CASIEQVPGLEQFF.

The genes are TRBV5-1 and TRBJ1-3; no firm D call. CDR3 length equals 13 residues. V lost 3 bases to trimming and J lost 3 bases, with 7 bases between them. The V gene's germline CDR1 is SGHRS and CDR2 YFSETQ. The CDR3, as DNA: TGCGCCAGCAGCTCCCTCTTTGGAAACACCATATATTTT. It yields the protein CASSSLFGNTIYF.

The chain recombines TRBV5-1 with TRBJ1-2; 12 bases align to TRBD1. The length of the CDR3 is 15 residues. In germline, CDR1 is SGHRS, CDR2 YFSETQ. V was pared by 4 bases and J by 3 bases, with 4 bases of the junction left unmatched. Here the CDR3 DNA reads TGCGCCAGCAGCGAGGGACAGGGGGCCGACTATGGCTACACCTTC. Translation: CASSEGQGADYGYTF. Full variable domain (missing parts from reference TRBV5-1 and TRBJ1-2): KAGVTQTPRYLIKTRGQQVTLSCSPISGHRSVSWYQQTPGQGLQFLFEYFSETQRNKGNFPGRFSGRQFSNSRSEMNVSTLELGDSALYLCASSEGQGADYGYTFGSGTRLTVV.

This sequence joins TRBV30 and TRBJ1-1, with a tentative D call TRBD1 (5 bases). There are 14 residues in the CDR3. The germline gives CDR1 GTSNPN, CDR2 SVGIG (reference sequence). Trimming took off 4 bases at V and 0 bases at J, with 12 bases between the two ends. The CDR3: CAWTTETMNTEAFF. Written as DNA, the CDR3 is TGTGCCTGGACGACAGAAACAATGAACACTGAAGCTTTCTTT.

This chain joins TRBV18 and TRBJ2-5; 9 bases agree with TRBD2. Germline CDR1 and CDR2: KGHSH and LQKENI. CDR3 length: 17 residues. Unmatched junction bases numbered 10, after V lost 0 bases and J lost 5 bases. The CDR3 loop reads CASSPPVLREGRETQYF. The CDR3 DNA reads as TGTGCCAGCTCACCACCGGTGTTGCGGGAGGGCCGCGAGACCCAGTACTTC. The full variable domain, its missing parts supplied by reference TRBV18 and TRBJ2-5, is NAGVMQNPRHLVRRRGQEARLRCSPMKGHSHVYWYRQLPEEGLKFMVYLQKENIIDESGMPKERFSAEFPKEGPSILRIQQVVRGDSAAYFCASSPPVLREGRETQYFGPGTRLLVL.

The chain combines TRBV3-1 (or the pseudogene TRBV3-2) with TRBJ2-3; D is ambiguous. The CDR3 consists of 15 residues. CDR1 and CDR2 (germline): LGHDT, YNNKEL (reference sequence). Trimming took off 5 bases at V and 5 bases at J, with 17 bases between the two ends. The CDR3 is CASSEAASERDTQYF. CDR3 in DNA: TGTGCCAGCAGCGAGGCTGCTAGTGAAAGAGATACGCAGTATTTT.

The chain has TRBV2 and TRBJ1-2; 8 bases map to TRBD1. The CDR3 length is 13 residues. J was trimmed by 4 bases and V by 4 bases; bases with no gene match: 2. The germline gives CDR1 SNHLY, CDR2 FYNNEI. DNA for the CDR3: TGTGCCAGCAGTGGACAGGGGACCTATGGCTACACCTTC. Protein product: CASSGQGTYGYTF.

CDR3 amino acids: CASSPRGGTGDGYTF. As DNA, the CDR3 is TGTGCCAGCAGCCCGAGGGGAGGGACAGGGGACGGCTACACCTTC. The gene calls are TRBV7-9 and TRBJ1-2, with 10 bases fitting TRBD1. The CDR3 spans 15 residues. After removal of 5 bases from V and 8 bases from J, the junction contained 11 bases not matched to a gene. In germline, CDR1 is SEHNR, CDR2 FQNEAQ (reference sequence).

The rearrangement links TRBV11-2 to TRBJ2-3; 8 nucleotides align to TRBD2. V dropped 2 bases and J dropped 1; count of bases not matched to a gene: 5. The CDR3 has 16 residues. From germline, CDR1 is SGHAT and CDR2 FQNNGV. DNA of the CDR3: TGTGCCAGCAGCTTAATGGATAGCGGGGGCACAGATACGCAGTATTTT. Translation gives CASSLMDSGGTDTQYF.

The chain links TRBV7-2 to TRBJ2-1; 11 bases match TRBD2. V trimming: 5 bases; J trimming: 7 bases; junction bases outside the gene matches: 19. The germline CDR1 and CDR2 sequences are SGHTA and FQGNSA. There are 19 residues in the CDR3. The CDR3 DNA is TGTGCCAGCAGCGAGTACCCGCGACTAGCGGGGAACCCTTTGAATGAGCAGTTCTTC. Translating it yields CASSEYPRLAGNPLNEQFF.

This rearrangement joins TRBV24-1 to TRBJ1-5; D gene uncertain. The CDR3 contains 13 residues. V was clipped by 3 bases and J by 7 bases, with 9 bases between them. CDR1 is KGHDR, CDR2 SFDVKD, per germline. The CDR3: CATSDAGWQPQHF. As DNA, the CDR3 is TGTGCCACCAGTGATGCCGGGTGGCAGCCCCAGCATTTT.

The CDR3 spells CASSLDGGARTDTQYF. The DNA of the CDR3 is TGTGCCAGCAGCTTGGACGGGGGGGCGAGGACAGATACGCAGTATTTT. This rearrangement joins TRBV5-4 to TRBJ2-3, with 8 nucleotides matching TRBD2. Germline V gene sequence: CDR1 SGHNT, CDR2 YYREEE (reference sequence). V dropped 0 bases and J dropped 3; count of bases not matched to a gene: 6. The CDR3 is 16 residues long.

This sequence joins TRBV19 and TRBJ2-3; 7 bases align to TRBD1. The germline gives CDR1 LNHDA, CDR2 SQIVND (reference sequence). Germline trimming cut 5 bases from V and 4 bases from J; bases unmatched to any gene: 6. This CDR3 spans 14 amino acids. The CDR3 DNA reads TGTGCCAGTAGTGATCGACAGGGACCAGATACGCAGTATTTT. Protein sequence: CASSDRQGPDTQYF.

V usage is TRBV19 and J usage is TRBJ2-7, with TRBD2 matching 8 bases. Per the germline V gene, CDR1 is LNHDA and CDR2 is SQIVND (reference sequence). The ends lost 0 bases at V and 2 bases at J; junction bases unmatched: 3. This CDR3 contains 15 residues. The CDR3 here is CASSIDRGGPYEQYF. In DNA form, the CDR3 reads TGTGCCAGTAGTATAGATCGGGGGGGTCCCTACGAGCAGTACTTC.

The chain recombines TRBV5-4 with TRBJ1-2; D is undetermined. CDR1 is SGHNT and CDR2 is YYREEE in the germline V gene (reference sequence). The CDR3 contains 11 residues. Trimming removed 0 bases at V and 8 bases at J, with 5 bases between. CDR3 region: CASSLDRGYTF. The CDR3, as DNA: TGTGCCAGCAGCTTGGATCGGGGCTACACCTTC.

Turning to this clone: The junction departs from germline at one end; a sequencing error may be responsible. This chain uses TRBV13 with TRBJ1-3; D is possibly TRBD1 (6 bases). Germline CDR1 reads PRHDT; CDR2 reads FYEKMQ (reference sequence). This CDR3 is built from 15 residues. In DNA form, the CDR3 reads TGTGCCAGCAGCGTAGGACAGTCCTCTGGAAACACCATATATTTT. Protein sequence: CASSVGQSSGNTIYF.

V and J are TRBV19 and TRBJ2-2; D might be TRBD1 (5 bases). Trimming shortened V by 4 bases and J by 3 bases, and 12 bases separated the two germline ends. Germline-derived CDR1 and CDR2 are LNHDA and SQIVND (reference sequence). This CDR3 spans 15 amino acids. The DNA for the CDR3 is TGTGCCAGTAGTACCCAGGGATCGGACACCGGGGAGCTGTTTTTT. This gives the protein CASSTQGSDTGELFF.

CDR3 in DNA: TGCGCCAGCAGTGGGGGTTCGGGCGGTGGAACGGGATCACCCCTCCACTTT. It is translated as CASSGGSGGGTGSPLHF. The rearrangement links TRBV10-1 to TRBJ1-6; D gene uncertain. Germline V gives CDR1 WNHNN, CDR2 SYGVQD (reference sequence). The CDR3 is 17 amino acids. V lost 4 bases, J lost 10 bases, and 23 bases lay in between.

The rearrangement uses TRBV7-9 and TRBJ1-2, with 7 bases that match TRBD1. Trimming cost V 2 bases and J 8 bases; bases outside gene matches: 14. The CDR3 consists of 16 residues. Germline CDR1 reads SEHNR; CDR2 reads FQNEAQ (reference sequence). The CDR3 loop is CASSLTQKGASGGYTF. In DNA form, the CDR3 reads TGTGCCAGCAGCTTAACTCAGAAGGGGGCGTCCGGAGGCTACACCTTC.

The rearrangement joins TRBV6-5 to TRBJ1-6; 7 nucleotides agree with TRBD1. Trimming cost V 2 bases and J 7 bases; bases outside gene matches: 5. This CDR3 is built from 15 residues. Germline CDR1 MNHEY, CDR2 SVGAGI. The CDR3 loop is CASSYGDRENSPLHF. Here the CDR3 DNA reads TGTGCCAGCAGTTACGGGGACAGAGAAAATTCACCCCTCCACTTT.

This chain uses TRBV7-9 with TRBJ2-7, with 9 bases identical to TRBD2. Germline V gene data show CDR1 as SEHNR and CDR2 as FQNEAQ (reference sequence). The trim removed 0 bases at V and 7 bases at J, leaving 7 bases unmatched. There are 15 residues in the CDR3. The CDR3 nucleotides read TGTGCCAGCAGCTTAGCTAGCGGGAGACTAATGGAGCAGTACTTC. It translates to CASSLASGRLMEQYF.

The rearrangement joins TRBV24-1 to TRBJ1-5; 8 bases are shared with TRBD1. Germline V gene lookup returns CDR1 KGHDR and CDR2 SFDVKD. The CDR3 contains 15 residues. Losses at the gene ends were 5 bases for V and 4 bases for J; bases not matched to a gene: 6. In nucleotides, the CDR3 is TGTGCCACCAGTGCTCGACAGGGGAGTAATCAGCCCCAGCATTTT. Translated: CATSARQGSNQPQHF.

This sequence joins TRBV6-4 and TRBJ2-1; TRBD2 aligns across 9 bases. V dropped 5 bases and J dropped 0; count of bases not matched to a gene: 2. Germline V gene data show CDR1 as MRHNA and CDR2 as SNTAGT. The CDR3 runs to 15 residues. CDR3 in DNA: TGTGCCAGCAGTCTTAGCGGGGGCTCCTACAATGAGCAGTTCTTC. This translates into CASSLSGGSYNEQFF.

The chain combines TRBV25-1 with TRBJ1-2; 7 nucleotides align to TRBD1. Germline CDR1 MGHDK, CDR2 SYGVNS. The CDR3 contains 13 residues. With 7 bases clipped from V and 4 bases from J, the junction kept 6 bases outside the gene matches. The DNA of the CDR3 is TGTGCCAGCACTTCTTCAGGGGGCTATGGCTACACCTTC. Its protein is CASTSSGGYGYTF.

This clone was counted a single time. At one end, the junction sequence differs from germline, possibly due to a read error. The V gene is TRBV4-3, the J gene TRBJ2-5, with D possibly TRBD2 on 5 matching bases. The CDR3 spans 13 residues. CDR1 is LGHNA and CDR2 is YSLEER in the germline V gene. The CDR3: CASSQGGQETQYF. The DNA for the CDR3 is TGCGCCAGCAGTCAAGGAGGACAAGAGACCCAGTACTTC.

The rearrangement uses TRBV19 and TRBJ2-3, with D possibly matching TRBD2 (7 bases). Germline values: CDR1 LNHDA, CDR2 SQIVND (reference sequence). The CDR3 covers 16 residues. Between the trimmed V and J ends, which lost 5 bases and 2 bases, there was a span of 17 bases. The CDR3 reads CASSYGGGHYTDTQYF. The CDR3 coding sequence is TGTGCCAGTAGTTACGGCGGGGGCCACTACACAGATACGCAGTATTTT. The full variable domain, with the rest looked up from reference TRBV19 and TRBJ2-3, is DGGITQSPKYLFRKEGQNVTLSCEQNLNHDAMYWYRQDPGQGLRLIYYSQIVNDFQKGDIAEGYSVSREKKESFPLTVTSAQKNPTAFYLCASSYGGGHYTDTQYFGPGTRLTVL.